The 23 T cell receptor beta chains reported below all come from one sample, sequenced in a study of blood T cell repertoires in COVID-19. TCRdb's table, derived via immunoSEQ multiplex PCR, lists solely in-frame clones and lacks some. The sample includes approximately 94,000 clones, roughly 88% of them seen just once. The sequenced sample consisted of peripheral blood. The receptor source for this set is a woman aged 70 to 79 with acute or convalescent COVID-19.

V and J are TRBV5-1 and TRBJ2-2, with D tentatively TRBD1 (6 bases). Trimming removed 5 bases from V and 1 base from J, with 12 bases in between. This CDR3 has 15 residues. Germline assignment: CDR1 SGHRS and CDR2 YFSETQ. CDR3 DNA: TGCGCCAGCAGACGAGCAGGGGAGAACACCGGGGAGCTGTTTTTT. This sequence encodes CASRRAGENTGELFF. The whole variable domain, remainder taken from reference TRBV5-1 and TRBJ2-2, is KAGVTQTPRYLIKTRGQQVTLSCSPISGHRSVSWYQQTPGQGLQFLFEYFSETQRNKGNFPGRFSGRQFSNSRSEMNVSTLELGDSALYLCASRRAGENTGELFFGEGSRLTVL.

This clone was seen just once. The CDR3 DNA reads as TGTGCCAGCAGTCCTCTTTTGGGAGAGACTGGGGCCAACGTCCTGACTTTC. This translates into CASSPLLGETGANVLTF. The chain combines TRBV25-1 with TRBJ2-6, with D perhaps TRBD2 (5 bases). The CDR3 has 17 amino acids. The germline gives CDR1 MGHDK, CDR2 SYGVNS. The V end was cut by 5 bases, the J end by 2 bases, with 16 bases between.

This clone was picked up a small number of times. This sequence joins TRBV6-5 and TRBJ1-5, with 8 bases identical to TRBD1. V shed 7 bases, J shed 7 bases, and the junction held 9 bases outside the gene matches. Germline lookup yields CDR1 MNHEY and CDR2 SVGAGI. The length of the CDR3 is 14 residues. The DNA of the CDR3 is TGTGCCAGCAAAAGGACAGGGAGAAACCAGCCCCAGCATTTT. Protein sequence: CASKRTGRNQPQHF.

This clone was seen more than once but under ten times. The V gene is TRBV28, the J gene TRBJ1-6, with D unresolved. Looked up from germline, CDR1 is MDHEN and CDR2 is SYDVKM. The CDR3 runs 12 residues. V was cut by 6 bases and J by 7 bases, with 7 bases left in between. CDR3 DNA sequence: TGTGCCAGCAGACTGAAAAATTCACCCCTCCACTTT. This translates into CASRLKNSPLHF.

The chain couples TRBV11-3 to TRBJ2-2, with D perhaps TRBD1 (6 bases). Trimming removed 4 bases from V and 2 bases from J, with 8 bases in between. Germline loops: CDR1 SGHNT, CDR2 YENEEA. The CDR3 totals 14 residues. CDR3: CASSSRGNTGELFF. The CDR3 DNA reads TGTGCCAGCAGCTCCAGGGGTAACACCGGGGAGCTGTTTTTT.

V gene TRBV9 combines with J gene TRBJ1-4; D uncertain. The CDR3 is 14 residues long. Trimming removed 0 bases at V and 4 bases at J, with 7 bases between. Germline V gene sequence: CDR1 SGDLS, CDR2 YYNGEE. This chain's CDR3 is CASSVDGFNEKLFF. The CDR3, as DNA: TGTGCCAGCAGCGTAGACGGGTTTAATGAAAAACTGTTTTTT.

CDR3 coding DNA: TGTGCCAGCAGCTCGGGACAGGGGATAATCCAAGAGACCCAGTACTTC. It encodes CASSSGQGIIQETQYF. V and J are TRBV7-9 and TRBJ2-5; 10 nucleotides align to TRBD1. This CDR3 region has 16 residues. CDR1 is SEHNR, CDR2 FQNEAQ, per germline (reference sequence). V shed 4 bases, J shed 1 base, and the junction held 6 bases outside the gene matches.

The J gene is TRBJ1-1, the V gene TRBV7-9, with 7 bases fitting TRBD1. V gave up 5 bases and J gave up 6 bases; unmatched junction bases: 9. CDR3 length equals 14 residues. The germline V gene has CDR1 SEHNR and CDR2 FQNEAQ (reference sequence). The CDR3 loop reads CASSPSGTDPEAFF. DNA of the CDR3: TGTGCCAGCAGCCCGTCCGGGACAGATCCTGAAGCTTTCTTT.

The chain couples TRBV3-1 (or the pseudogene TRBV3-2) to TRBJ1-2; D gene uncertain. V lost 0 bases to trimming and J lost 4 bases, with 9 bases between them. The CDR3 covers 14 residues. Germline V gives CDR1 LGHDT, CDR2 YNNKEL (reference sequence). The DNA of the CDR3 is TGTGCCAGCAGCCAAGATCTGCTCGGCTATGGCTACACCTTC. Protein sequence: CASSQDLLGYGYTF.

The chain employs TRBV19 and TRBJ1-1; weak D call: TRBD1 (5 bases). Germline CDR1 and CDR2: LNHDA and SQIVND (reference sequence). The CDR3 totals 14 residues. The V end lost 7 bases, the J end lost 8 bases, and 20 bases lay between the germline ends. Here the CDR3 reads CASKTPGLKPEAFF. The CDR3 DNA reads as TGTGCCAGTAAAACACCGGGACTGAAACCCGAAGCTTTCTTT.

This clone came up a few times. The CDR3 DNA sequence: TGTGCCAGCAGCGTAAGGGTCCAGGGGAGCTCCTATAATTCACCCCTCCACTTT. This gives the protein CASSVRVQGSSYNSPLHF. The rearrangement joins TRBV7-8 to TRBJ1-6, with a weak D call TRBD1 (6 bases). Germline V gene sequence: CDR1 SGHVS, CDR2 FQNEAQ. CDR3 length: 18 residues. Trimming pared 5 bases from V and 0 bases from J, leaving 17 bases between.

The chain is built from TRBV7-2 and TRBJ2-7; no clear D gene. CDR3 length equals 14 residues. The germline V gene encodes CDR1 SGHTA and CDR2 FQGNSA. The V end was cut by 1 base, the J end by 4 bases, with 11 bases between. CDR3 protein: CASSLDSLNYEQYF. The CDR3 bases are TGTGCCAGCAGCTTAGACAGCCTTAATTACGAGCAGTACTTC.

V usage is TRBV6-6 and J usage is TRBJ2-5, with a possible D match to TRBD1 (7 bases). V lost 6 bases and J lost 3, with 23 bases in between. CDR3 length: 17 residues. Germline-derived CDR1 and CDR2 are MNHNY and SVGAGI (reference sequence). CDR3 in DNA: TGTGCCAGCAGCCGAGCGGGCTACGACAGGGCGAAAGAGACCCAGTACTTC. Protein sequence: CASSRAGYDRAKETQYF.

This clone occurred once. DNA of the CDR3: TGTGCCAGCAGTTTAGGACCCGGGGACACCTCCTACGAGCAGTACTTC. Encoded protein: CASSLGPGDTSYEQYF. The chain recombines TRBV28 with TRBJ2-7; weak D call: TRBD1 (6 bases). The CDR3 consists of 16 residues. Germline lookup yields CDR1 MDHEN and CDR2 SYDVKM. Trimming took off 2 bases at V and 0 bases at J, with 14 bases between the two ends.

The chain carries TRBV14 and TRBJ2-1; 11 bases match TRBD2. V gave up 4 bases and J gave up 0 bases; unmatched junction bases: 8. CDR3 length: 18 amino acids. Germline assignment: CDR1 SGHDN and CDR2 FVKESK. CDR3: CASSRTSGLASSYNEQFF. Here the CDR3 DNA reads TGTGCCAGCAGCCGGACTAGCGGGCTCGCCAGCTCCTACAATGAGCAGTTCTTC. The full variable domain, its missing parts supplied by reference TRBV14 and TRBJ2-1, is EAGVTQFPSHSVIEKGQTVTLRCDPISGHDNLYWYRRVMGKEIKFLLHFVKESKQDESGMPNNRFLAERTGGTYSTLKVQPAELEDSGVYFCASSRTSGLASSYNEQFFGPGTRLTVL.

The V call is TRBV29-1, the J call TRBJ1-5, with D possibly matching TRBD1 (6 bases). CDR1 SQVTM and CDR2 ANQGSEA come from the germline V gene. This CDR3 contains 16 residues. Trimming removed 2 bases at V and 9 bases at J, with 23 bases between. The CDR3 sequence is CSVEKGGGAVGLPQHF. CDR3 nucleotides: TGCAGCGTTGAAAAGGGGGGGGGCGCGGTTGGGCTGCCCCAGCATTTT.

The genes are TRBV28 and TRBJ1-1; D ambiguous. This CDR3 contains 13 residues. Trimming removed 3 bases at V and 0 bases at J, with 5 bases between. Germline lookup yields CDR1 MDHEN and CDR2 SYDVKM. This CDR3 is CASSFLLNTEAFF. CDR3 coding DNA: TGTGCCAGCAGTTTCCTACTGAACACTGAAGCTTTCTTT.

In its sample, this clone was seen once. This chain joins TRBV5-4 and TRBJ1-1; D might be TRBD1 (5 bases). The V end was cut by 1 base, the J end by 0 bases, with 10 bases between. Germline V gene sequence: CDR1 SGHNT, CDR2 YYREEE (reference sequence). This CDR3 is 15 amino acids long. The CDR3: CASSLRDSMNTEAFF. As DNA, the CDR3 is TGTGCCAGCAGCTTGCGTGACAGCATGAACACTGAAGCTTTCTTT.

This clone was recorded only once. The chain is built from TRBV2 and TRBJ2-3, with 11 positions matching TRBD2. The germline CDR1 and CDR2 sequences are SNHLY and FYNNEI. The CDR3 has 18 amino acids. Germline trimming cut 2 bases from V and 0 bases from J; bases unmatched to any gene: 7. The chain's CDR3 is CASSERASGGTSTDTQYF. The CDR3 DNA reads as TGTGCCAGCAGTGAACGTGCTAGCGGGGGGACTAGCACAGATACGCAGTATTTT.

This clone was found once. The chain is built from TRBV24-1 and TRBJ2-6; TRBD1 might be the D (6 bases). Germline assignment: CDR1 KGHDR and CDR2 SFDVKD. The V and J ends lost 4 bases and 2 bases respectively, with 11 bases between them. The CDR3 length is 16 residues. This chain's CDR3 is CATSDSDRPGANVLTF. For the CDR3, the DNA is TGTGCCACCAGTGACTCGGACAGACCTGGGGCCAACGTCCTGACTTTC.

Notes on this clone: Mismatch with germline at one junction end may stem from a read error. The CDR3 loop is CASSQVQGRSHF. DNA of the CDR3: TGTGCCAGCAGCCAAGTACAGGGTCGGAGCCACTTC. This chain connects TRBV3-1 (or the pseudogene TRBV3-2) to TRBJ2-7; a weak D match, TRBD1 (6 bases). The CDR3 totals 12 residues. Looked up from germline, CDR1 is LGHDT and CDR2 is YNNKEL (reference sequence).

The V gene is TRBV6-5, the J gene TRBJ2-3; D remains ambiguous. This CDR3 spans 13 amino acids. Trimming shortened V by 8 bases and J by 2 bases, and 11 bases separated the two germline ends. Germline lookup yields CDR1 MNHEY and CDR2 SVGAGI. DNA of the CDR3: TGTGCCAGCTTCCACAGAACCACAGATACGCAGTATTTT. Translated: CASFHRTTDTQYF.

The chain couples TRBV5-4 to TRBJ2-5, with 12 bases lining up with TRBD2. CDR1 and CDR2 from the germline V gene are SGHNT and YYREEE (reference sequence). The V gene end was trimmed by 2 bases and the J gene end by 4 bases; junction bases not matched to a gene: 6. The CDR3 is 16 amino acids. The CDR3 loop reads CASSFSPGLAGETQYF. The CDR3 region has the DNA TGTGCCAGCAGCTTCTCCCCGGGACTAGCGGGAGAGACCCAGTACTTC.